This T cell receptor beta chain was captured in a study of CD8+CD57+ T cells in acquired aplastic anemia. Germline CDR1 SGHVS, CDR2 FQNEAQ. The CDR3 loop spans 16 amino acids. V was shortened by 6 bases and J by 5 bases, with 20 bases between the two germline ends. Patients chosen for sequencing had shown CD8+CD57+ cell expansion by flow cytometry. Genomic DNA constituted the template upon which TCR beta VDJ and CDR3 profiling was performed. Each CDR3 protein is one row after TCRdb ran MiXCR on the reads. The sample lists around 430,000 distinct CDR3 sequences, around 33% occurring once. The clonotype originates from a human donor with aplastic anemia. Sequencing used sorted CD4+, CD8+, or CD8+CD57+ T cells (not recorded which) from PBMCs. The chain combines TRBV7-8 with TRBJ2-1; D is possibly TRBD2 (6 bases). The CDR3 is CASSNWVASEHNEQFF. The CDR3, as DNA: TGTGCCAGCAGTAACTGGGTGGCTAGCGAACACAATGAGCAGTTCTTC.